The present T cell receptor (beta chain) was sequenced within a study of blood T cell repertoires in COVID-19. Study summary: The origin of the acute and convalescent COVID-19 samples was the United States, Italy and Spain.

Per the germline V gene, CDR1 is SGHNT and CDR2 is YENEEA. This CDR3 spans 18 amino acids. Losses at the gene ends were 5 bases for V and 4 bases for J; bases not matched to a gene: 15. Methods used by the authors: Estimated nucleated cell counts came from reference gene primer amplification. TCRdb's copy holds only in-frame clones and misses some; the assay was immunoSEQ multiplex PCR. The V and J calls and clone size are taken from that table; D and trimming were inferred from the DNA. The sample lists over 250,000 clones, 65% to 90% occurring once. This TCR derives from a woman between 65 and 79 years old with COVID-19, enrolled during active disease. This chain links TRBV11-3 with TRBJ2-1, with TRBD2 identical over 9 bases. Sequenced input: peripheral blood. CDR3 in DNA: TGTGCCAGCAGCCGACAAGTGACTAGCGGAGAACAGTACAATGAGCAGTTCTTC. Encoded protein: CASSRQVTSGEQYNEQFF.